This passage covers 4 T cell receptor beta chains from one sample sequenced in a study of neurological immune-mediated disorders. TCRdb re-called the 5' RACE reads with MiXCR, one entry per CDR3 protein. The profile covers 50,000 or so distinct CDR3 sequences, with over 9% appearing a single time and around 20% taken by the ten largest. Sequenced material: PBMCs. The receptor source for this set is a woman aged 40 to 50 with HTLV-1-associated myelopathy (HAM/TSP).

This clonotype was recorded many times. The chain joins TRBV5-1 to TRBJ1-1, with 7 nucleotides matching TRBD1. V lost 2 bases, J lost 3 bases, and 10 bases stayed unmatched. Per germline, CDR1 SGHRS and CDR2 YFSETQ. The CDR3 has 16 residues. This CDR3 is CASSFFPQGGDTEAFF. DNA of the CDR3: TGCGCCAGCAGCTTCTTCCCCCAGGGGGGGGACACTGAAGCTTTCTTT.

This clonotype was detected many times. This chain joins TRBV6-5 and TRBJ2-3; 7 nucleotides agree with TRBD1. The CDR3 covers 14 residues. Looked up from germline, CDR1 is MNHEY and CDR2 is SVGAGI. Germline trimming cut 2 bases from V and 3 bases from J; bases unmatched to any gene: 2. CDR3 DNA: TGTGCCAGCAGTTACACGGGACAGACAGATACGCAGTATTTT. As protein: CASSYTGQTDTQYF.

This clonotype was picked up many times. The V call is TRBV7-6, the J call TRBJ2-1, with TRBD1 identical over 9 bases. The CDR3 spans 18 residues. J was trimmed by 4 bases and V by 1 base; bases with no gene match: 11. Per germline, CDR1 SGHVS and CDR2 FNYEAQ. The CDR3 sequence is CASSLVLRDRVLYNEQFF. As DNA, the CDR3 is TGTGCCAGCAGCTTAGTCCTCCGGGACAGGGTACTATACAATGAGCAGTTCTTC.

J is TRBJ2-7 and V is TRBV19, with 9 nucleotides matching TRBD2. The CDR3 length is 17 residues. V shed 10 bases, J shed 1 base, and the junction held 17 bases outside the gene matches. CDR1 and CDR2 from the germline V gene are LNHDA and SQIVND (reference sequence). The CDR3 reads CAIKAPGVAGDSYEQYF. The CDR3 DNA reads TGTGCCATTAAAGCCCCGGGAGTAGCGGGGGATTCCTACGAGCAGTACTTC.